Below are 24 T cell receptor beta chains sequenced from a single sample in a study of PD-L1 blockade in urothelial cancer. The table came from immunoSEQ multiplex PCR; TCRdb's copy has only in-frame clones and leaves some out. The sample holds roughly 43,000 clones, around 84% seen once. This sample's time point: pretreatment peripheral blood. Material: PBMCs, obtained around atezolizumab (anti-PD-L1) treatment. Receptor source: a man aged 55-75 years with urothelial cancer.

With regard to this clone: The junction does not match germline at one end; this may be a read error. V and J are TRBV6-5 and TRBJ2-7, with D unresolved. From germline, CDR1 is MNHEY and CDR2 SVGAGI. CDR3 length: 12 amino acids. CDR3 DNA sequence: TGTGCCAGCAGTTACGCAGGTCGAGAGTTGATGTTC. This sequence encodes CASSYAGRELMF.

This clone has just a few counts. The chain is built from TRBV7-9 and TRBJ1-1, with 8 positions matching TRBD1. V lost 3 bases to trimming and J lost 4 bases; unmatched junction nucleotides: 4. Germline loops: CDR1 SEHNR, CDR2 FQNEAQ (reference sequence). This CDR3 has 14 residues. CDR3 sequence: CASSFQGASTEAFF. The CDR3 nucleotides read TGTGCCAGCAGCTTCCAGGGGGCGAGCACTGAAGCTTTCTTT. Full variable domain (rest looked up from reference TRBV7-9 and TRBJ1-1): DTGVSQNPRHKITKRGQNVTFRCDPISEHNRLYWYRQTLGQGPEFLTYFQNEAQLEKSRLLSDRFSAERPKGSFSTLEIQRTEQGDSAMYLCASSFQGASTEAFFGQGTRLTVV.

The chain is built from TRBV6-5 and TRBJ2-7, with 12 bases aligning to TRBD2. The CDR3 is made up of 14 amino acids. V gave up 6 bases and J gave up 2 bases; unmatched junction bases: 2. Germline values: CDR1 MNHEY, CDR2 SVGAGI. CDR3 DNA: TGTGCCAGCAGCCCTAGCGGGAGGGCCTACGAGCAGTACTTC. Translating it yields CASSPSGRAYEQYF.

The V call is TRBV30, the J call TRBJ2-1; D may be TRBD2 (6 bases). The CDR3 runs to 14 residues. Per the germline V gene, CDR1 is GTSNPN and CDR2 is SVGIG (reference sequence). Trimming removed 1 base from V and 4 bases from J, with 11 bases in between. CDR3 loop: CAWSEDAGYNEQFF. CDR3 DNA sequence: TGTGCCTGGAGTGAGGATGCGGGATACAATGAGCAGTTCTTC. The complete variable domain, with remaining parts taken from reference TRBV30 and TRBJ2-1, reads SQTIHQWPATLVQPVGSPLSLECTVEGTSNPNLYWYRQAAGRGLQLLFYSVGIGQISSEVPQNLSASRPQDRQFILSSKKLLLSDSGFYLCAWSEDAGYNEQFFGPGTRLTVL.

The chain recombines TRBV30 with TRBJ2-7; D not resolved. Germline V gives CDR1 GTSNPN, CDR2 SVGIG (reference sequence). V was shortened by 3 bases and J by 4 bases, with 13 bases between the two germline ends. CDR3 length: 13 residues. The chain's CDR3 is CAWRTPGAYEQYF. CDR3 bases: TGTGCCTGGAGAACCCCCGGTGCGTACGAGCAGTACTTC.

The chain uses TRBV28 and TRBJ1-5; weak D call: TRBD1 (6 bases). CDR3 length equals 18 residues. Germline CDR1 reads MDHEN; CDR2 reads SYDVKM. V lost 4 bases to trimming and J lost 0 bases, with 19 bases between them. The CDR3 DNA follows: TGTGCCAGCAGTTCTGAGGCGAGGGGGTGGAATAGCAATCAGCCCCAGCATTTT. It encodes CASSSEARGWNSNQPQHF.

The rearrangement joins TRBV6-5 to TRBJ1-2, with a weak D call TRBD1 (5 bases). This CDR3 contains 15 residues. V was cut by 0 bases and J by 4 bases, with 12 bases left in between. Germline CDR1 MNHEY, CDR2 SVGAGI. The CDR3 loop reads CASSYSMAGAYGYTF. The CDR3 nucleotides are TGTGCCAGCAGTTACTCGATGGCTGGGGCCTATGGCTACACCTTC.

The rearrangement joins TRBV7-6 to TRBJ2-7, with 9 bases lining up with TRBD2. CDR3 length: 14 residues. Germline V gene sequence: CDR1 SGHVS, CDR2 FNYEAQ. After removal of 5 bases from V and 5 bases from J, the junction contained 7 bases not matched to a gene. CDR3 residues: CASSPGRTSDEQYF. As DNA, the CDR3 is TGTGCCAGCAGCCCCGGACGGACTAGCGACGAGCAGTACTTC. Combining the CDR3 with reference TRBV7-6 and TRBJ2-7 gives the whole variable domain GAGVSQSPRYKVTKRGQDVALRCDPISGHVSLYWYRQALGQGPEFLTYFNYEAQQDKSGLPNDRFSAERPEGSISTLTIQRTEQRDSAMYRCASSPGRTSDEQYFGPGTRLTVT.

This clone was seen a single time. The chain has TRBV7-2 and TRBJ2-3; 7 nucleotides line up with TRBD2. The CDR3 spans 17 residues. With 4 bases clipped from V and 5 bases from J, the junction kept 15 bases outside the gene matches. The germline V gene encodes CDR1 SGHTA and CDR2 FQGNSA. CDR3 nucleotide sequence: TGTGCCAGCAGCTCCCCCCGGGCGGGAGTTCCGGGAGATACGCAGTATTTT. Translating gives CASSSPRAGVPGDTQYF.

This clone was observed a few times. The rearrangement links TRBV7-8 to TRBJ2-7; 7 nucleotides match TRBD1. CDR3 length: 16 residues. Germline V gives CDR1 SGHVS, CDR2 FQNEAQ. V trimming: 0 bases; J trimming: 3 bases; junction bases outside the gene matches: 8. The CDR3, as DNA: TGTGCCAGCAGCTTAGCGGTTCAGGGGGTTATCTACGAGCAGTACTTC. Translated, it gives CASSLAVQGVIYEQYF.

This chain uses TRBV7-6 with TRBJ2-1; 8 positions match TRBD2. The CDR3 covers 15 residues. Per germline, CDR1 SGHVS and CDR2 FNYEAQ. V shed 1 base, J shed 10 bases, and the junction held 9 bases outside the gene matches. In DNA form, the CDR3 reads TGTGCCAGCAGCTTAGGGTCGGGAGGGCATCAGGAGCAGTTCTTC. Protein product: CASSLGSGGHQEQFF.

This clone was seen a few times. The V gene is TRBV4-2, the J gene TRBJ1-3; possible D gene TRBD1, 6 bases. Trimming left V 2 bases short and J 4 bases short, with 12 bases between. Germline V gene lookup returns CDR1 LGHNA and CDR2 YNFKEQ. This CDR3 comprises 15 residues. CDR3 region: CASSQPQGTGNTIYF. As DNA, the CDR3 is TGTGCCAGCAGCCAACCACAGGGTACCGGAAACACCATATATTTT.

The rearrangement links TRBV19 to TRBJ2-7, with 7 nucleotides matching TRBD1. With V trimmed by 6 bases and J by 0 bases, 8 bases remained unmatched. This CDR3 is built from 15 residues. Germline V gives CDR1 LNHDA, CDR2 SQIVND (reference sequence). The CDR3 bases are TGTGCCAGTAGCACTGACAGGGCCCGCTCCTACGAGCAGTACTTC. As protein: CASSTDRARSYEQYF.

This chain connects TRBV10-1 to TRBJ2-2, with D tentatively TRBD1 (5 bases). The CDR3 contains 18 residues. Germline V lookup: CDR1 WNHNN, CDR2 SYGVQD (reference sequence). V was cut by 0 bases and J by 3 bases, with 17 bases left in between. The CDR3 protein is CASSESRWAQGHTGELFF. The CDR3, as DNA: TGCGCCAGCAGTGAGTCGAGATGGGCGCAGGGCCACACCGGGGAGCTGTTTTTT.

V is TRBV29-1 and J is TRBJ1-4; no clear D gene. V was clipped by 5 bases and J by 0 bases, with 13 bases between them. CDR1 is SQVTM, CDR2 ANQGSEA, per germline. The CDR3 loop spans 15 amino acids. The CDR3 nucleotides are TGCAGCGTTTCGGGAGGGATTGCAACTAATGAAAAACTGTTTTTT. It specifies CSVSGGIATNEKLFF.

This clone has only a few counts. The V gene is TRBV5-1, the J gene TRBJ2-7, with a weak D call TRBD1 (6 bases). The ends were cut back, 0 bases at V and 3 bases at J, with 10 bases in the middle. CDR1 is SGHRS, CDR2 YFSETQ, per germline. CDR3 size: 14 residues. This CDR3 is CASSLDVTGYEQYF. For the CDR3, the DNA is TGCGCCAGCAGCTTGGATGTGACAGGCTACGAGCAGTACTTC. Supplemented by reference TRBV5-1 and TRBJ2-7, the full variable domain reads KAGVTQTPRYLIKTRGQQVTLSCSPISGHRSVSWYQQTPGQGLQFLFEYFSETQRNKGNFPGRFSGRQFSNSRSEMNVSTLELGDSALYLCASSLDVTGYEQYFGPGTRLTVT.

The chain has TRBV28 and TRBJ2-4, with 8 bases that match TRBD1. The CDR3 contains 15 residues. Germline V gene sequence: CDR1 MDHEN, CDR2 SYDVKM. V lost 5 bases, J lost 3 bases, and 6 bases stayed unmatched. The CDR3, as DNA: TGTGCCAGCAGTCTTCAGGGGGCCTTCAAAAACATTCAGTACTTC. Its translation is CASSLQGAFKNIQYF.

J is TRBJ2-5 and V is TRBV4-3; 12 bases fit TRBD2. The V gene's germline CDR1 is LGHNA and CDR2 YSLEER. The CDR3 covers 15 residues. V shed 1 base and J 5 bases; nucleotides not matched to a gene: 2. In DNA form, the CDR3 reads TGCGCCAGCAGCCAAGGACTAGCGGGAGTCGAGACCCAGTACTTC. Protein: CASSQGLAGVETQYF.

This sequence joins TRBV28 and TRBJ2-7; tentatively, D is TRBD1 (5 bases). Germline V lookup: CDR1 MDHEN, CDR2 SYDVKM. V lost 8 bases and J lost 2, with 19 bases in between. This CDR3 is built from 15 residues. CDR3 sequence: CASASLGAVTYEQYF. In DNA, the CDR3 is TGTGCCAGCGCCTCCTTAGGGGCCGTGACCTACGAGCAGTACTTC.

The V and J genes are TRBV10-3 and TRBJ2-1, with D possibly being TRBD2 (5 bases). CDR3 length: 14 amino acids. From germline, CDR1 is ENHRY and CDR2 SYGVKD. Trimming removed 10 bases at V and 2 bases at J, with 15 bases between. The CDR3 nucleotides read TGTGCCACCCTATCGGGGTCCCCCTACAATGAGCAGTTCTTC. This translates into CATLSGSPYNEQFF.

The rearrangement links TRBV19 to TRBJ2-2; 10 bases map to TRBD1. The V segment lost 6 bases and the J segment 6 bases; nucleotides outside the gene matches: 4. Per germline, CDR1 LNHDA and CDR2 SQIVND (reference sequence). There are 14 residues in the CDR3. CDR3: CASSGQGGAGELFF. In nucleotides, the CDR3 is TGTGCCAGTAGCGGACAGGGGGGGGCCGGGGAGCTGTTTTTT.

V gene TRBV11-3 combines with J gene TRBJ2-3, with a weak D call TRBD1 (6 bases). Germline V gene lookup returns CDR1 SGHNT and CDR2 YENEEA. Deletions cut 5 bases from V and 2 bases from J, with 11 bases between. CDR3 length equals 14 residues. DNA for the CDR3: TGTGCCAGCAGCCGCGGACAGAACACAGATACGCAGTATTTT. Protein: CASSRGQNTDTQYF. Combining the CDR3 with reference TRBV11-3 and TRBJ2-3 gives the whole variable domain EAGVVQSPRYKIIEKKQPVAFWCNPISGHNTLYWYLQNLGQGPELLIRYENEEAVDDSQLPKDRFSAERLKGVDSTLKIQPAELGDSAVYLCASSRGQNTDTQYFGPGTRLTVL.

The genes are TRBV7-9 and TRBJ2-1; 7 bases line up with TRBD2. Germline V gives CDR1 SEHNR, CDR2 FQNEAQ (reference sequence). V was clipped by 1 base and J by 4 bases; unmatched bases: 4. The CDR3 is 15 amino acids. The CDR3: CASSLGGTMYNEQFF. For the CDR3, the DNA is TGTGCCAGCAGCTTAGGCGGGACTATGTACAATGAGCAGTTCTTC.

This clone was found many times. The chain uses TRBV2 and TRBJ2-4; D gene uncertain. Per germline, CDR1 SNHLY and CDR2 FYNNEI. CDR3 length: 14 residues. V was cut by 1 base and J by 0 bases, with 4 bases left in between. The CDR3 nucleotides are TGTGCCAGCAGTGAAGAACTAGCCAAAAACATTCAGTACTTC. Protein product: CASSEELAKNIQYF.